The 25 T cell receptor beta chains below were found in one sample sequenced in a study of T-cell reconstitution after alpha-beta-depleted transplantation in children. For TCRbeta, the library was prepared with unique molecular identifiers. TCRdb reanalysed the PCR reads using MiXCR and keeps one entry per CDR3 protein. The sample shows a few hundred thousand distinct CDR3 sequences, over 10% of them seen only once. Sample: PBMCs, mostly from graft donor cells, taken 360 days after TCRalphabeta/CD19-depleted stem cell transplant. The receptors come from a male patient aged 10-17 years who had a stem cell transplant for acute myeloid leukemia, so the T cells may come from the graft donor.

This clonotype has only a few counts. This chain uses TRBV30 with TRBJ2-7; the match to TRBD2 covers 7 bases. Germline assignment: CDR1 GTSNPN and CDR2 SVGIG (reference sequence). The CDR3 consists of 16 residues. J gave up 0 bases and V 3 bases, and 11 bases lay outside the gene matches. Here the CDR3 DNA reads TGTGCCTGGAGCCTGGGGACTACCGGAAGCTCCTACGAGCAGTACTTC. Residues: CAWSLGTTGSSYEQYF.

This clonotype was seen a few times. The J gene is TRBJ2-3, the V gene TRBV18, with TRBD2 matching 10 bases. The germline V gene has CDR1 KGHSH and CDR2 LQKENI. The CDR3 has 17 amino acids. Trimming removed 3 bases from V and 3 bases from J; junction bases left unmatched: 9. CDR3 protein: CASSPRTSGGGTDTQYF. DNA of the CDR3: TGTGCCAGCTCACCCCGGACTAGCGGAGGGGGTACAGATACGCAGTATTTT.

V is TRBV29-1 and J is TRBJ2-1; D not certain. Trimming stripped 1 base from V and 1 base from J, with 17 bases between. This CDR3 contains 17 residues. CDR1 and CDR2 from the germline V gene are SQVTM and ANQGSEA. CDR3 in amino acids: CSVEGAIGNKSYNEQFF. CDR3 sequence (DNA): TGCAGCGTTGAAGGAGCAATAGGGAACAAATCCTACAATGAGCAGTTCTTC.

V gene TRBV28 combines with J gene TRBJ2-2; no clear D gene. V was cut by 8 bases and J by 4 bases, with 17 bases left in between. Germline V lookup: CDR1 MDHEN, CDR2 SYDVKM. The length of the CDR3 is 15 residues. This CDR3 reads CASLLEGKGTGELFF. Here the CDR3 DNA reads TGTGCCAGCCTCCTAGAAGGCAAGGGCACCGGGGAGCTGTTTTTT.

This clonotype was counted ten times or more. The V call is TRBV29-1, the J call TRBJ2-7, with D possibly being TRBD1 or TRBD2 (7 bases each). Germline-derived CDR1 and CDR2 are SQVTM and ANQGSEA. V lost 6 bases and J 3 bases, leaving 18 bases between the germline ends. The CDR3 consists of 14 residues. CDR3 sequence (DNA): TGCAGCGTCCCGAAGGGGGCGGGGGTCTACGAGCAGTACTTC. Its translation is CSVPKGAGVYEQYF.

The J gene is TRBJ2-5, the V gene TRBV29-1; possible D gene TRBD1, 5 bases. This CDR3 region has 12 residues. In germline, CDR1 is SQVTM, CDR2 ANQGSEA. V lost 8 bases and J 5 bases, leaving 15 bases between the germline ends. CDR3 nucleotide sequence: TGCAGCCTTGTTCAGGGCGCGGAGACCCAGTACTTC. Its translation is CSLVQGAETQYF.

This sequence joins TRBV12-3 or TRBV12-4 and TRBJ1-5; tentative D call: TRBD1 (6 bases). The CDR3 loop spans 15 amino acids. Trimming removed 2 bases from V and 7 bases from J, with 15 bases in between. The CDR3 sequence: CASSLYPGAFQPQHF. The CDR3 nucleotides read TGTGCCAGCAGTTTATACCCAGGGGCATTCCAGCCCCAGCATTTT.

V is TRBV20-1 and J is TRBJ2-4; 10 nucleotides match TRBD1. This CDR3 contains 15 residues. The V and J ends lost 6 bases and 2 bases, in that order; junction bases with no gene match: 7. Germline values: CDR1 DFQATT, CDR2 SNEGSKA (reference sequence). The CDR3 DNA reads as TGCAGTGCCCGAGGACAGGGGGTGACCAAAAACATTCAGTACTTC. This encodes CSARGQGVTKNIQYF.

This clonotype came up a few times. V is TRBV28 and J is TRBJ2-5; D ambiguous. Germline-derived CDR1 and CDR2 are MDHEN and SYDVKM. V gave up 3 bases and J gave up 2 bases, with 13 bases separating them. CDR3 length: 15 amino acids. The CDR3 DNA reads TGTGCCAGCAGTTTCGATACAGTGACACAAGAGACCCAGTACTTC. It is translated as CASSFDTVTQETQYF.

This clonotype was counted a few times. V usage is TRBV4-3 and J usage is TRBJ2-5; D is ambiguous. CDR1 and CDR2 (germline): LGHNA, YSLEER. This CDR3 is 15 amino acids long. Trimming left V 0 bases short and J 3 bases short, with 11 bases between. This CDR3 reads CASSQDLLGEETQYF. The CDR3 region has the DNA TGCGCCAGCAGCCAAGATCTGCTAGGAGAAGAGACCCAGTACTTC.

This clonotype was counted between two and nine times. The V gene is TRBV19, the J gene TRBJ2-3; a possible D gene is TRBD1 (6 bases). The CDR3 covers 14 residues. V lost 4 bases and J lost 3, with 11 bases in between. CDR1 is LNHDA and CDR2 is SQIVND in the germline V gene (reference sequence). The DNA of the CDR3 is TGTGCCAGTAGTACCCAACAGGGTACAGATACGCAGTATTTT. It specifies CASSTQQGTDTQYF.

The sample holds many counts of this clonotype. V gene TRBV9 combines with J gene TRBJ2-1, with TRBD2 as a possible D gene (5 bases). Trimming pared 5 bases from V and 8 bases from J, leaving 23 bases between. CDR1 and CDR2 from the germline V gene are SGDLS and YYNGEE. This CDR3 region has 16 residues. The chain's CDR3 is CASRKGRGPNADEQFF. Here the CDR3 DNA reads TGTGCCAGCAGAAAGGGTAGAGGGCCGAACGCGGATGAGCAGTTCTTC. Looking up the rest from reference TRBV9 and TRBJ2-1 gives the full variable domain: DSGVTQTPKHLITATGQRVTLRCSPRSGDLSVYWYQQSLDQGLQFLIQYYNGEERAKGNILERFSAQQFPDLHSELNLSSLELGDSALYFCASRKGRGPNADEQFFGPGTRLTVL.

This clonotype showed up just a few times. The gene calls are TRBV29-1 and TRBJ2-3, with a possible D match to TRBD1 (6 bases). The germline V and J ends were trimmed by 3 bases and 6 bases, with 10 bases remaining between them. The CDR3 extends over 12 amino acids. From germline, CDR1 is SQVTM and CDR2 ANQGSEA. The CDR3 DNA sequence: TGCAGCGTTGATATAACAGGGGATACGCAGTATTTT. This codes for CSVDITGDTQYF.

This clonotype was seen a few times. This chain joins TRBV20-1 and TRBJ2-2; D tentatively fits TRBD1 or TRBD2 (6 bases each). The CDR3 has 13 amino acids. Germline V lookup: CDR1 DFQATT, CDR2 SNEGSKA (reference sequence). V was clipped by 6 bases and J by 5 bases, with 13 bases between them. The CDR3 protein is CSARWGATGELFF. CDR3 bases: TGCAGTGCCCGCTGGGGGGCGACCGGGGAGCTGTTTTTT.

In this sample, this clonotype turned up many times. The rearrangement links TRBV12-3 or TRBV12-4 to TRBJ2-1, with TRBD2 identical over 9 bases. This CDR3 region has 15 residues. Trimming removed 5 bases from V and 2 bases from J; junction bases left unmatched: 4. The CDR3 loop reads CASSLLAGTYNEQFF. The CDR3 DNA reads TGTGCCAGCAGTCTACTAGCGGGTACCTACAATGAGCAGTTCTTC.

The sample holds many counts of this clonotype. V gene TRBV20-1 combines with J gene TRBJ2-3; possibly TRBD1 or TRBD2 for D (5 bases each). This CDR3 region has 11 residues. From germline, CDR1 is DFQATT and CDR2 SNEGSKA (reference sequence). V was pared by 1 base and J by 8 bases, with 7 bases between. CDR3 sequence reads: CSARVGGTQYF. The DNA of the CDR3 is TGCAGTGCTAGAGTTGGGGGTACGCAGTATTTT.

This clonotype was counted only a few times. This chain links TRBV6-2 or TRBV6-3 with TRBJ2-7, with D maybe TRBD2 (6 bases). The CDR3 is made up of 16 amino acids. V shed 4 bases and J shed 0 bases, with 16 bases lying between them. In germline, CDR1 is MNHEY, CDR2 SVGEGT. The CDR3, as DNA: TGTGCCAGCAGTTGGAGACCGGGACTCCACTCCTACGAGCAGTACTTC. It is translated as CASSWRPGLHSYEQYF.

DNA for the CDR3: TGCAGTGCTCCTAGCGGGACTATTTCCTACAATGAGCAGTTCTTC. This gives the protein CSAPSGTISYNEQFF. The chain joins TRBV20-1 to TRBJ2-1, with TRBD2 matching over 9 bases. V trimming: 5 bases; J trimming: 1 base; junction bases outside the gene matches: 6. The CDR3 spans 15 residues. In germline, CDR1 is DFQATT, CDR2 SNEGSKA (reference sequence).

In its sample, this clonotype was seen a few times. The chain links TRBV28 to TRBJ1-1; D may be TRBD1 (6 bases). The germline V and J ends were trimmed by 4 bases and 5 bases, with 14 bases remaining between them. Per germline, CDR1 MDHEN and CDR2 SYDVKM. The CDR3 length is 14 residues. The CDR3 sequence: CASSSQGSETEAFF. DNA for the CDR3: TGTGCCAGCAGTTCCCAGGGGAGTGAGACTGAAGCTTTCTTT.

This clonotype was recorded a few times. The chain joins TRBV6-1 to TRBJ2-2; 15 nucleotides agree with TRBD2. Germline V gives CDR1 MNHNS, CDR2 SASEGT. This CDR3 comprises 18 residues. V lost 4 bases, J lost 8 bases, and 11 bases stayed unmatched. The CDR3 region is CASSVAGLAGGGEGELFF. CDR3 bases: TGTGCCAGCAGTGTTGCCGGACTAGCGGGAGGGGGTGAAGGGGAGCTGTTTTTT.

Many counts were recorded for this clonotype. This chain links TRBV18 with TRBJ2-7, with D possibly TRBD2 on 5 matching bases. The V end lost 5 bases, the J end lost 6 bases, and 14 bases lay between the germline ends. The CDR3 spans 13 residues. Germline V gene sequence: CDR1 KGHSH, CDR2 LQKENI. CDR3: CASSRWEQPEQYF. Written as DNA, the CDR3 is TGTGCCAGCTCAAGGTGGGAGCAGCCCGAGCAGTACTTC. The full variable domain, completed using reference TRBV18 and TRBJ2-7, is NAGVMQNPRHLVRRRGQEARLRCSPMKGHSHVYWYRQLPEEGLKFMVYLQKENIIDESGMPKERFSAEFPKEGPSILRIQQVVRGDSAAYFCASSRWEQPEQYFGPGTRLTVT.

The CDR3 reads CASSGSGTGEKARGYTF. The DNA of the CDR3 is TGTGCCAGCAGTGGCTCCGGGACAGGGGAAAAGGCTCGGGGCTACACCTTC. This chain joins TRBV12-3 or TRBV12-4 and TRBJ1-2; 10 nucleotides line up with TRBD1. This CDR3 contains 17 residues. V trimming: 5 bases; J trimming: 8 bases; junction bases outside the gene matches: 17.

The J gene is TRBJ2-2, the V gene TRBV9; 7 positions agree with TRBD2. The CDR3 extends over 15 amino acids. The V and J ends lost 1 base and 3 bases, in that order; junction bases with no gene match: 3. The germline V gene has CDR1 SGDLS and CDR2 YYNGEE. The CDR3 DNA sequence: TGTGCCAGCAGCGTACTCCTAGCGGACACCGGGGAGCTGTTTTTT. As protein: CASSVLLADTGELFF.

This clonotype has ten or more counts. V usage is TRBV5-1 and J usage is TRBJ2-3; D uncertain. V lost 0 bases and J 0 bases, leaving 8 bases between the germline ends. The germline V gene encodes CDR1 SGHRS and CDR2 YFSETQ. The CDR3 runs to 15 residues. CDR3 coding DNA: TGCGCCAGCAGCTTGGGTAGCACTAGCACAGATACGCAGTATTTT. Its protein product is CASSLGSTSTDTQYF.

This chain joins TRBV7-2 and TRBJ2-1, with a weak D call TRBD2 (5 bases). The germline V gene encodes CDR1 SGHTA and CDR2 FQGNSA. The length of the CDR3 is 16 residues. V dropped 3 bases and J dropped 7 bases, with 19 bases sitting between them. CDR3 residues: CASSLAPSGLKNEQFF. The CDR3 DNA is TGTGCCAGCAGCTTGGCCCCGAGCGGTCTAAAGAATGAGCAGTTCTTC.